One sample yielded the 5 T cell receptor beta chains listed below, sequenced in a study of cytomegalovirus exposure and HLA in healthy donors. Amplification used 60 Vbeta primers and 13 Jbeta primers. Repertoires were generated with immunoSEQ multiplex PCR, while TCRdb's copy carries only in-frame clones and drops some. The data contain 180,000 or so clones, approximately 59% of them singletons. Input material: PBMCs. The origin of the receptors is a man in his forties in good health and CMV-seronegative.

The chain links TRBV14 to TRBJ2-3; 7 nucleotides line up with TRBD1. This CDR3 has 15 residues. Germline lookup yields CDR1 SGHDN and CDR2 FVKESK. V lost 3 bases to trimming and J lost 0 bases; unmatched junction nucleotides: 3. CDR3 in DNA: TGTGCCAGCAGCCAGGACAGGTACAGCACAGATACGCAGTATTTT. It yields the protein CASSQDRYSTDTQYF.

The gene calls are TRBV19 and TRBJ2-5; 12 bases agree with TRBD1. J lost 4 bases, V lost 2 bases, and 5 bases had no gene match. The germline gives CDR1 LNHDA, CDR2 SQIVND (reference sequence). The CDR3 extends over 16 amino acids. CDR3 sequence: CASSIPGTGGLETQYF. Here the CDR3 DNA reads TGTGCCAGTAGTATACCCGGGACAGGGGGCCTAGAGACCCAGTACTTC.

A few counts support this clone. The chain links TRBV30 to TRBJ2-5, with D unclear. This CDR3 has 12 residues. Deletions cut 0 bases from V and 4 bases from J, with 6 bases between. Germline lookup yields CDR1 GTSNPN and CDR2 SVGIG (reference sequence). This CDR3 reads CAWSVRLETQYF. Here the CDR3 DNA reads TGTGCCTGGAGTGTGAGGTTAGAGACCCAGTACTTC.

The CDR3 nucleotides read TGCGCCAGCAGCTTGGACGGGAGAGGACCCAGGGAGACCCAGTACTTC. Protein sequence: CASSLDGRGPRETQYF. The rearrangement joins TRBV5-1 to TRBJ2-5, with D perhaps matching TRBD2 (6 bases). The CDR3 totals 16 residues. The germline V gene has CDR1 SGHRS and CDR2 YFSETQ. V gave up 0 bases and J gave up 5 bases, with 17 bases separating them.

The chain employs TRBV27 and TRBJ1-4, with 9 nucleotides matching TRBD1. CDR3 length equals 16 residues. Trimming removed 5 bases from V and 0 bases from J; junction bases left unmatched: 4. CDR1 is MNHEY, CDR2 SMNVEV, per germline (reference sequence). As DNA, the CDR3 is TGTGCCAGCAGTCCCCGGGACAGGGCAACTAATGAAAAACTGTTTTTT. It yields the protein CASSPRDRATNEKLFF.